This TCR beta chain was retrieved from a study of blood T cells in healthy people across ages. With respect to this clonotype: Its matching antigen is unknown.

Primers used in a second PCR of roughly 7 to 12 cycles were a sample-barcoded 5' primer and a J-beta primer mix. All samples yielded 2.5 million or more CDR3-containing paired-end reads. TCRdb re-derived calls from the 5' RACE reads in MiXCR, one entry per CDR3 protein. The sample contains approximately 800,000 distinct CDR3 sequences, roughly 40% of which appear only once. Study-wide findings and caveats: Aged donors had fewer naive CD4+ cells and lower diversity than long-lived donors.

V was shortened by 7 bases and J by 4 bases, with 11 bases between the two germline ends. The CDR3 covers 13 residues. Germline values: CDR1 MNHEY, CDR2 SVGEGT. Sequencing input: blood. This clonotype was sampled from a man aged 18 to 29 in good health. V usage is TRBV6-2 or TRBV6-3 and J usage is TRBJ2-1; D is ambiguous. The CDR3 loop is CASKGPKYNEQFF. CDR3 in DNA: TGTGCCAGCAAGGGTCCGAAATACAATGAGCAGTTCTTC.